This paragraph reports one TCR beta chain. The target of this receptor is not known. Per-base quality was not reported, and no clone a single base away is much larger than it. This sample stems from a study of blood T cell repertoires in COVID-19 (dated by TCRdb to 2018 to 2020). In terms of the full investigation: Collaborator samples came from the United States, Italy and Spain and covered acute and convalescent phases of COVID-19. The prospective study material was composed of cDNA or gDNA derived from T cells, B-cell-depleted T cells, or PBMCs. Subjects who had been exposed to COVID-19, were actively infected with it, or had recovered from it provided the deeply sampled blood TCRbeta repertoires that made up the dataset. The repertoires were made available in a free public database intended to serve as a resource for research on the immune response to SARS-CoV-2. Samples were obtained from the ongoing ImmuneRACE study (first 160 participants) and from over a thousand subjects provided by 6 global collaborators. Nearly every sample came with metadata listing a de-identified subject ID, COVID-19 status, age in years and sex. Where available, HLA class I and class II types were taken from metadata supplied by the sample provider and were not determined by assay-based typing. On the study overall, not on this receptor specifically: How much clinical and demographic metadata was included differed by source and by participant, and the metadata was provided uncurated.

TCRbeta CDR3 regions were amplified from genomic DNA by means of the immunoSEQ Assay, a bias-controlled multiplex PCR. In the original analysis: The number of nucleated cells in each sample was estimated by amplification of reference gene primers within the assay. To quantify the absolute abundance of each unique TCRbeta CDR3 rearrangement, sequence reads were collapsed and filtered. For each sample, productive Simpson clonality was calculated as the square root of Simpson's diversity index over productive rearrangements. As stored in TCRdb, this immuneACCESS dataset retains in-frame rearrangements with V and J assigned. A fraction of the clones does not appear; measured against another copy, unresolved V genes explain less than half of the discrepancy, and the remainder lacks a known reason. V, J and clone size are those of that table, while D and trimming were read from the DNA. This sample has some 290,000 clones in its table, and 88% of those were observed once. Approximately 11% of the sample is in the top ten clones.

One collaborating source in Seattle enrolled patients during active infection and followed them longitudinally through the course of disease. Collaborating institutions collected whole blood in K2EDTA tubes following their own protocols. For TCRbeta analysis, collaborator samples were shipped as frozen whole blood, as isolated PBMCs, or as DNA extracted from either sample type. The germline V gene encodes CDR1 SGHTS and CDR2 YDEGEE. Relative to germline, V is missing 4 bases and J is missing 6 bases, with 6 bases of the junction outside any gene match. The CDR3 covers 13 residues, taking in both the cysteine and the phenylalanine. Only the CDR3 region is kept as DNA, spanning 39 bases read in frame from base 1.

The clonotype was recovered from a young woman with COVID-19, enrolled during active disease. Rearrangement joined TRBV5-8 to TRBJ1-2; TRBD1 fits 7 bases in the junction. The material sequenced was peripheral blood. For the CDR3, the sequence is CASSQRQGHGYTF. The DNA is TGTGCCAGCAGCCAACGACAGGGACATGGCTACACCTTC.